Here is one T cell receptor beta chain with its context. The antigen is unknown. Profiled with immunoSEQ multiplex PCR; TCRdb holds only in-frame clones, not every one. The sample yields 25,000 to 40,000 clones, approximately 87% seen once. V dropped 5 bases and J dropped 2; count of bases not matched to a gene: 6. The length of the CDR3 is 15 residues. Looked up from germline, CDR1 is MNHEY and CDR2 is SMNVEV (reference sequence). The sample is drawn from a study of lymphopenia after photon versus proton radiotherapy. Broader study findings: After the lymphocyte nadir, photon-treated repertoires showed oligoclonal expansion, especially of CD8+ Temra cells. In patients who died, overall survival fell as post-nadir TCR diversity dropped more.

The TCR was taken from a woman between 65 and 79 years old with pancreatic cancer. Sequenced material: peripheral blood, taken from a patient treated with proton-based radiotherapy. The chain carries TRBV27 and TRBJ2-5; 9 bases are shared with TRBD2. The CDR3 is CASSPGLALQETQYF. The CDR3 nucleotides read TGTGCCAGCAGTCCCGGACTAGCGCTGCAAGAGACCCAGTACTTC.